The 16 T cell receptor beta chains in this list originate from one sample, sequenced in a study of OX40 agonist ivuxolimab in advanced cancers. The data were produced by immunoSEQ multiplex PCR, yet TCRdb's version contains in-frame clones alone and is incomplete. The table records approximately 73,000 clones, approximately 90% of them present only once. Material: CD4+ or CD8+ T cells sorted from blood, obtained in a trial of the OX40 agonist ivuxolimab. The receptor set was obtained from an adult with an advanced solid tumor such as melanoma, head and neck, liver or kidney cancer.

V and J are TRBV19 and TRBJ1-2, with no clear D. The V gene's germline CDR1 is LNHDA and CDR2 SQIVND (reference sequence). The V end lost 5 bases, the J end lost 4 bases, and 8 bases lay between the germline ends. The CDR3 contains 12 residues. CDR3 sequence reads: CASSRLSYGYTF. The CDR3 DNA reads as TGTGCCAGTAGTCGTTTGTCCTATGGCTACACCTTC.

In the case of this clone: One end of the junction is discordant with germline, which a read error may explain. The V gene is TRBV27, the J gene TRBJ2-7; D perhaps matches TRBD2 (7 bases). This CDR3 spans 10 amino acids. CDR1 and CDR2 (germline): MNHEY, SMNVEV (reference sequence). Written as DNA, the CDR3 is TGTGCCACTACCCGAGGGGGGGTAATCTTC. Translating it yields CATTRGGVIF.

The chain has TRBV27 and TRBJ2-1; 10 bases fit TRBD1. Trimming at V came to 3 bases and at J to 1 base, leaving 9 bases not matched to a gene. Germline-derived CDR1 and CDR2 are MNHEY and SMNVEV (reference sequence). The CDR3 is 18 residues long. The CDR3 DNA sequence: TGTGCCAGCAGTTTTTCCCCGACAGGGGGCAGGTCCTACAATGAGCAGTTCTTC. This translates into CASSFSPTGGRSYNEQFF.

The chain couples TRBV7-3 to TRBJ2-3, with a weak D call TRBD1 (6 bases). CDR1 is SGHTA and CDR2 is FQGTGA in the germline V gene. The CDR3 is made up of 15 amino acids. Between the trimmed V and J ends, which lost 3 bases and 2 bases, there was a span of 12 bases. The CDR3: CASSFQGQVTDTQYF. CDR3 in DNA: TGTGCCAGCAGCTTCCAGGGGCAGGTCACAGATACGCAGTATTTT.

V is TRBV6-5 and J is TRBJ1-6; D is ambiguous. Germline CDR1 is MNHEY and CDR2 is SVGAGI. V lost 2 bases and J lost 10, with 15 bases in between. The CDR3 covers 15 residues. The CDR3 region has the DNA TGTGCCAGCAGTTACACACGGAGAATTGGCTCACCCCTCCACTTT. This encodes CASSYTRRIGSPLHF.

Only one count was recorded for this clone. The chain recombines TRBV7-8 with TRBJ2-7, with 11 bases aligning to TRBD1. Trimming at V came to 3 bases and at J to 5 bases, leaving 0 bases not matched to a gene. Germline assignment: CDR1 SGHVS and CDR2 FQNEAQ. CDR3 length: 13 amino acids. The CDR3 here is CASSLDRGHEQYF. CDR3 in DNA: TGTGCCAGCAGCTTGGACAGGGGGCACGAGCAGTACTTC. The full variable domain, rest sourced from reference TRBV7-8 and TRBJ2-7, is GAGVSQSPRYKVAKRGQDVALRCDPISGHVSLFWYQQALGQGPEFLTYFQNEAQLDKSGLPSDRFFAERPEGSVSTLKIQRTQQEDSAVYLCASSLDRGHEQYFGPGTRLTVT.

The chain couples TRBV6-6 to TRBJ2-3; a possible D gene is TRBD1 (6 bases). The CDR3 is 12 amino acids. Germline values: CDR1 MNHNY, CDR2 SVGAGI (reference sequence). V shed 5 bases and J shed 3 bases, with 6 bases lying between them. This CDR3 reads CASSTGTDTQYF. The DNA for the CDR3 is TGTGCCAGCAGTACAGGGACAGATACGCAGTATTTT.

The chain combines TRBV7-3 with TRBJ1-1; D is undetermined. Looked up from germline, CDR1 is SGHTA and CDR2 is FQGTGA. This CDR3 contains 13 residues. V was clipped by 2 bases and J by 3 bases, with 7 bases between them. Here the CDR3 reads CASSLEYDTEAFF. The CDR3 bases are TGTGCCAGCAGCTTAGAGTACGACACTGAAGCTTTCTTT.

This clone was seen a few times. The V gene is TRBV6-5, the J gene TRBJ1-1; TRBD1 might be the D (5 bases). Trimming stripped 2 bases from V and 0 bases from J, with 10 bases between. CDR1 is MNHEY and CDR2 is SVGAGI in the germline V gene. CDR3 length: 15 residues. In DNA form, the CDR3 reads TGTGCCAGCAGTTACGCCGAGACAGTGAACACTGAAGCTTTCTTT. Its protein is CASSYAETVNTEAFF.

The chain has TRBV30 and TRBJ2-1; 8 nucleotides align to TRBD2. Trimming at V came to 1 base and at J to 5 bases, leaving 4 bases not matched to a gene. From germline, CDR1 is GTSNPN and CDR2 SVGIG (reference sequence). The CDR3 has 14 residues. The CDR3 nucleotides read TGTGCCTGGAGTGCGAGCGGGGGCCACAATGAGCAGTTCTTC. Translating it yields CAWSASGGHNEQFF. Full variable domain (rest looked up from reference TRBV30 and TRBJ2-1): SQTIHQWPATLVQPVGSPLSLECTVEGTSNPNLYWYRQAAGRGLQLLFYSVGIGQISSEVPQNLSASRPQDRQFILSSKKLLLSDSGFYLCAWSASGGHNEQFFGPGTRLTVL.

This clone was seen just once. The gene calls are TRBV2 and TRBJ1-4; TRBD1 is a possible D gene (5 bases). The CDR3 consists of 16 residues. Per germline, CDR1 SNHLY and CDR2 FYNNEI. V was clipped by 6 bases and J by 7 bases, with 21 bases between them. CDR3 sequence (DNA): TGTGCCAGCAGCCTCAGAAACATGGGGGGTGGTGAAAAACTGTTTTTT. Amino acids: CASSLRNMGGGEKLFF.

The V gene is TRBV2, the J gene TRBJ1-5; D is unclear. This CDR3 spans 13 amino acids. Between the trimmed V and J ends, which lost 2 bases and 1 base, there was a span of 3 bases. The germline gives CDR1 SNHLY, CDR2 FYNNEI. CDR3 in amino acids: CASSEQSNQPQHF. CDR3 DNA: TGTGCCAGCAGTGAACAGAGCAATCAGCCCCAGCATTTT.

This rearrangement joins TRBV4-2 to TRBJ2-1; D might be TRBD1 (6 bases). This CDR3 is built from 14 residues. V gave up 4 bases and J gave up 7 bases, with 14 bases separating them. The germline V gene encodes CDR1 LGHNA and CDR2 YNFKEQ. CDR3 amino acids: CASSPSGRGNEQFF. The CDR3 region has the DNA TGTGCCAGCAGCCCCAGCGGTAGGGGGAATGAGCAGTTCTTC.

Here the CDR3 reads CASSPIEETQYF. The CDR3, as DNA: TGTGCCAGCTCACCAATTGAAGAGACCCAGTACTTC. The chain recombines TRBV18 with TRBJ2-5, with D uncertain. Trimming shortened V by 2 bases and J by 3 bases, and 4 bases separated the two germline ends. CDR3 length: 12 residues. Germline V CDR1 and CDR2: KGHSH, LQKENI.

The chain links TRBV5-1 to TRBJ1-3; no reliable D call. Trimming pared 4 bases from V and 5 bases from J, leaving 7 bases between. The CDR3 contains 12 residues. Germline V gene sequence: CDR1 SGHRS, CDR2 YFSETQ. CDR3 sequence (DNA): TGCGCCAGCAGCCTGCGCCGAAACACCATATATTTT. Residues: CASSLRRNTIYF.

This clone was picked up one time. The CDR3 reads CAATVNTEAFF. The CDR3 DNA is TGTGCCGCGACGGTGAACACTGAAGCTTTCTTT. The gene calls are TRBV30 and TRBJ1-1; D ambiguous. The CDR3 length is 11 residues. Trimming shortened V by 8 bases and J by 0 bases, and 7 bases separated the two germline ends. Germline V gene sequence: CDR1 GTSNPN, CDR2 SVGIG (reference sequence).